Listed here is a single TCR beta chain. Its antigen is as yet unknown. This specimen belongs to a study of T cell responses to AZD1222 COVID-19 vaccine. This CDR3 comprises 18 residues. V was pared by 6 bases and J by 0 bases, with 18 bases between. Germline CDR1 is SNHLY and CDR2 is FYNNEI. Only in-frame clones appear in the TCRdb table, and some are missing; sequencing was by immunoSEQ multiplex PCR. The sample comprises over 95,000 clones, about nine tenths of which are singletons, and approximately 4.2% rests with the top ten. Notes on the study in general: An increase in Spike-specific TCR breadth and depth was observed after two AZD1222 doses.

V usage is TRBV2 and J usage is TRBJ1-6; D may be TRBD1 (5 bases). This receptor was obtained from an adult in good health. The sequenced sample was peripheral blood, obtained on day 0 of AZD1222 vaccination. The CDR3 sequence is CASRLKGQDFSYNSPLHF. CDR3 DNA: TGTGCCAGCAGACTAAAGGGGCAGGATTTCTCCTATAATTCACCCCTCCACTTT.